In its sample, the clone carrying this TCR beta chain was seen a few times. As yet, its antigen is unknown. The library targeted TCRbeta and was prepared with unique molecular identifiers. TCRdb passed the PCR reads through MiXCR, listing each CDR3 protein once. The sample consists of about 980,000 distinct CDR3 sequences, about 31% of them appearing once. Germline CDR1 LGHNA, CDR2 YNFKEQ. Trimming left V 0 bases short and J 3 bases short, with 5 bases between. The CDR3 is 13 amino acids. These data originate in a study of T-cell reconstitution after alpha-beta-depleted transplantation in children. Study conclusions and caveats: T-cell numbers and diversity one year post-transplant derived largely from freshly generated T cells. Certain patients had high TCRbeta diversity at day 60, and it came from recipient T cells and thymic progenitors that survived. Reported findings indicate that, about two months after transplant, alpha-beta T cells came from several hundred expanded clones, which were derived from non-depleted graft cells.

This TCR came from a boy younger than two who had a stem cell transplant for SCID, so the T cells may come from the graft donor. Sequences were derived from PBMCs, mostly from graft donor cells, sampled 360 days after TCRalphabeta/CD19-depleted stem cell transplant. This chain uses TRBV4-2 with TRBJ1-1, with D hard to call. CDR3 sequence reads: CASSQDEDTEAFF. In DNA form, the CDR3 reads TGTGCCAGCAGCCAAGATGAGGACACTGAAGCTTTCTTT.